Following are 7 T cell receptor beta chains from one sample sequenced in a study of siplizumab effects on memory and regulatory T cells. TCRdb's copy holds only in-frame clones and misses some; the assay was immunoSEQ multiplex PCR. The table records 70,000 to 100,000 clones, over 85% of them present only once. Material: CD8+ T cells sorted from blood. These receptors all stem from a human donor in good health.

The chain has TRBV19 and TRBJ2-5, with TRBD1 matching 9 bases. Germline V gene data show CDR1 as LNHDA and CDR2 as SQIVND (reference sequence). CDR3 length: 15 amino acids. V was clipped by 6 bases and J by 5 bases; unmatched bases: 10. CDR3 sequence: CASSSQGAGSETQYF. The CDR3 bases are TGTGCCAGTAGCTCACAGGGGGCTGGTTCGGAGACCCAGTACTTC.

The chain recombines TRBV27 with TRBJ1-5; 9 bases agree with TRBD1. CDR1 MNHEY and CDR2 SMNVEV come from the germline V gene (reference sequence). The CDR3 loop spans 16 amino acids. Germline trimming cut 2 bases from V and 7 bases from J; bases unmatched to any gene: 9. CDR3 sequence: CASSLRGTGPGQPQHF. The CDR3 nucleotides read TGTGCCAGCAGTTTACGAGGGACAGGGCCGGGCCAGCCCCAGCATTTT.

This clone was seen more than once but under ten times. The CDR3, as DNA: TGTGCCAGCAGCTACACTGGGGGTCTTAATGAGCAGTTCTTC. Its translation: CASSYTGGLNEQFF. J is TRBJ2-1 and V is TRBV14; D possibly matches TRBD1 or TRBD2 (5 bases each). Trimming cost V 5 bases and J 7 bases, with 15 bases left between them. Germline CDR1 SGHDN, CDR2 FVKESK. CDR3 length: 14 residues.

The CDR3 nucleotides are TGTGCCAGCAGCTTGGGGGGGTCTTGGACTGAAGCTTTCTTT. Its translation: CASSLGGSWTEAFF. The chain links TRBV11-2 to TRBJ1-1; D is possibly TRBD1 (5 bases). Trimming cost V 3 bases and J 5 bases, with 13 bases left between them. The CDR3 is 14 amino acids. CDR1 is SGHAT and CDR2 is FQNNGV in the germline V gene. Full variable domain (remainder filled in from reference TRBV11-2 and TRBJ1-1): EAGVAQSPRYKIIEKRQSVAFWCNPISGHATLYWYQQILGQGPKLLIQFQNNGVVDDSQLPKDRFSAERLKGVDSTLKIQPAKLEDSAVYLCASSLGGSWTEAFFGQGTRLTVV.

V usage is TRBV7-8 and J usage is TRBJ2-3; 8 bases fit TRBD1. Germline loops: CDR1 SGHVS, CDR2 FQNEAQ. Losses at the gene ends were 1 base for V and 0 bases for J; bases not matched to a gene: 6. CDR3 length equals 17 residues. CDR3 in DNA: TGTGCCAGCAGCTTAGAAGAGGACAGGGCTAGCACAGATACGCAGTATTTT. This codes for CASSLEEDRASTDTQYF.

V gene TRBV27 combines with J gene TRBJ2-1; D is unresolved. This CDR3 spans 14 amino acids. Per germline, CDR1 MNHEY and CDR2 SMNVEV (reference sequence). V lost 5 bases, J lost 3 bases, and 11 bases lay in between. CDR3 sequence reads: CASSTEINYNEQFF. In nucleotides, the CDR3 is TGTGCCAGCAGTACAGAGATCAACTACAATGAGCAGTTCTTC.

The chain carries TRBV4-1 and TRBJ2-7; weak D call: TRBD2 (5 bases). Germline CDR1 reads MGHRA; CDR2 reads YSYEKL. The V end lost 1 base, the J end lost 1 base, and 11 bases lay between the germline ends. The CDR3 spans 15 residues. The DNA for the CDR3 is TGCGCCAGCAGCCAAGTCTCTCGGGGATCCTACGAGCAGTACTTC. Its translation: CASSQVSRGSYEQYF.